This paragraph covers one T cell receptor beta chain sequence. The sample is drawn from a study of control samples from healthy donors and cancer patients. Assay used: immunoSEQ multiplex PCR; TCRdb lists only in-frame clones, some missing. The repertoire includes about 120,000 clones, 87% of them detected once, and 9% to 14% sits in the top ten. In germline, CDR1 is SQVTM, CDR2 ANQGSEA. The CDR3 has 15 residues. Deletions cut 5 bases from V and 1 base from J, with 17 bases between. The chain is built from TRBV29-1 and TRBJ1-1; D is possibly TRBD1 (6 bases). Sequences were obtained from blood. The clonotype comes from a man aged 25-45 years in good health. Here the CDR3 reads CSVSGLGTPNTEAFF. DNA for the CDR3: TGCAGCGTTAGCGGCCTCGGGACACCGAACACTGAAGCTTTCTTT.